This TCR beta chain derives from a study of blood T cell repertoires in COVID-19 (dated by TCRdb to between 2020 and 2021). Regarding the study in general: Samples covering the acute and convalescent phases of COVID-19 were provided by collaborators in the United States, Italy and Spain. The samples were drawn from the first 160 participants of the ongoing ImmuneRACE study and from more than 1,000 subjects provided by 6 global collaborators. Where HLA class I and class II types were available, the types were taken from metadata supplied by the sample provider, not from assay-based typing. The sample metadata nearly always contained a de-identified subject ID, COVID-19 status, age in years and sex. The prospective study material was composed of cDNA or gDNA derived from T cells, B-cell-depleted T cells, or PBMCs. Subjects who had been exposed to COVID-19, were actively infected with it, or had recovered from it provided the deeply sampled blood TCRbeta repertoires that made up the dataset. A freely available public database, intended as a resource for researchers studying the immune response to SARS-CoV-2, is where the repertoires were released.

Broad study findings and their caveats: The quantity of clinical and demographic metadata differed by source and by participant and was supplied without curation.

TCRbeta CDR3 regions were amplified from genomic DNA using the immunoSEQ Assay, a bias-controlled multiplex PCR. The authors' analysis ran thus. Within the assay, amplification of reference gene primers was used to estimate how many nucleated cells each sample contained. Sequence reads were collapsed and filtered to measure the absolute abundance of every unique TCRbeta CDR3 rearrangement. For each sample, productive Simpson clonality was calculated as the square root of Simpson's diversity index across productive rearrangements. TCRdb carries this immuneACCESS record with in-frame sequences only. Its versions omit some clonotypes, under half of them owing to an unresolved V gene in the studies checked, with the rest unexplained. That table gives V, J and clone size, and the DNA gave D and trimming. This sample holds roughly 350,000 clones; 88% were observed only once. The ten largest clones take up 3.5% to 4.5% of the sample.

Turning to this clone: Its cognate antigen has yet to be identified. It has no much larger one-base neighbor in the sample; base qualities were not kept.

Trimming accounts for 0 bases at V and 8 bases at J, while the number of junction bases matched to no gene is 9. Including cysteine and phenylalanine, the CDR3 has 16 amino acids. The only DNA kept is the CDR3, 48 bases in frame from the first base. Looking up the germline V gene (reference sequence) yields CDR1 LNHNV and CDR2 YYDKDF. Each collaborating institution followed its own protocols to collect whole blood in K2EDTA tubes. For TCRbeta analysis, collaborator samples were shipped as frozen whole blood, as isolated PBMCs, or as DNA extracted from either sample type. The sample was peripheral blood. The V and J segments used are TRBV15 and TRBJ2-1, with 8 bases aligning to TRBD2. The sequence came from a woman in her forties or fifties with active or convalescent COVID-19. The nucleotides are TGTGCCACCAGCAGAGATTCCCGGGAGGGCCGCCATGAGCAGTTCTTC. It encodes CATSRDSREGRHEQFF. The reference TRBV15 and TRBJ2-1 proteins fill in what lies around the CDR3, so the full variable domain reads DAMVIQNPRYQVTQFGKPVTLSCSQTLNHNVMYWYQQKSSQAPKLLFHYYDKDFNNEADTPDNFQSRRPNTSFCFLDIRSPGLGDTAMYLCATSRDSREGRHEQFFGPGTRLTVL.